Listed below are T cell receptor delta chains from one sample, sequenced in a study of in vitro expanded adult blood gammadelta T cells. TCRdb called clones anew from the 5' RACE reads with CATT. The sample lists under 800 delta-chain clones, roughly 52% occurring once. Their antigens are not known. Sequences were derived from gamma-delta T cells from peripheral blood expanded in culture, sampled from an in vitro culture stimulated with HMBPP. These receptors were collected from an adult in good health. CDR3s include the opening cysteine and the closing phenylalanine or tryptophan. The order of the fields is D gene, J gene, clone size, V gene, CDR3 protein, CDR3 DNA. The D gene is left open where the match is weak. The size field is filled for only some rows; it gives once, few, many or a size class.

D: TRDD3
J: TRDJ1
size: hyperexpanded
V: TRDV2
CDR3: CACDKIPVLGEYTDKLIF
DNA: TGTGCCTGTGACAAGATTCCAGTACTGGGGGAGTACACCGATAAACTCATCTTT

D: .
J: TRDJ1
size: large
V: TRDV2
CDR3: CACDSVGDHKYTDKLIF
DNA: TGTGCCTGTGACTCCGTCGGGGATCATAAGTACACCGATAAACTCATCTTT

D: TRDD3
J: TRDJ1
size: large
V: TRDV2
CDR3: CACEMIPGYWGTYTDKLIF
DNA: TGTGCCTGTGAGATGATTCCCGGGTACTGGGGGACGTACACCGATAAACTCATCTTT

D: .
J: TRDJ1
size: large
V: TRDV2
CDR3: CACDTVKKDLGSDKLIF
DNA: TGTGCCTGTGACACCGTAAAGAAAGACCTGGGATCCGATAAACTCATCTTT

D: TRDD3
J: TRDJ1
size: large
V: TRDV2
CDR3: CACDGPLGDTTDKLIF
DNA: TGTGCCTGTGACGGGCCACTGGGGGATACTACCGATAAACTCATCTTT

D: TRDD3
J: TRDJ3
size: large
V: TRDV2
CDR3: CACDTVNTGGYGWDTRQMFF
DNA: TGTGCCTGTGACACCGTTAATACTGGGGGATACGGCTGGGACACCCGACAGATGTTTTTC

D: TRDD3
J: TRDJ1
size: hyperexpanded
V: TRDV2
CDR3: CACDTVGGGYADTDKLIF
DNA: TGTGCCTGTGACACCGTAGGCGGGGGATACGCAGACACCGATAAACTCATCTTT

D: TRDD3
J: TRDJ2
size: hyperexpanded
V: TRDV1
CDR3: CALGECRFCLLGDPIGTAQLFF
DNA: TGTGCTCTTGGGGAATGTCGGTTCTGTTTACTGGGGGACCCCATTGGGACAGCACAACTCTTCTTT

D: TRDD3
J: TRDJ3
size: .
V: TRDV2
CDR3: CACDSVLGDTHSWDTRQMFF
DNA: TGTGCCTGTGACTCCGTACTGGGGGATACGCATTCCTGGGACACTCGACAGATGTTTTTC

D: TRDD3
J: TRDJ1
size: .
V: TRDV2
CDR3: CACDTLGDTHHTDKLIF
DNA: TGTGCCTGTGACACCCTGGGGGATACGCATCACACAGATAAACTCATCTTT

D: TRDD3
J: TRDJ3
size: large
V: TRDV2
CDR3: CACDTVLGDTHSWDTRQMFF
DNA: TGTGCCTGTGACACCGTACTGGGGGATACGCATTCCTGGGACACCCGACAGATGTTTTTC

D: TRDD2
J: TRDJ1
size: large
V: TRDV1
CDR3: CALGELGFLPPYAPMGPKRSRNKLIF
DNA: TGTGCTCTTGGGGAACTGGGCTTCCTACCCCCGTACGCCCCCATGGGACCCAAGCGGTCCCGAAATAAACTCATCTTT

D: TRDD3
J: TRDJ1
size: .
V: TRDV2
CDR3: CACDTPWGMSDKLIF
DNA: TGTGCCTGTGACACCCCATGGGGGATGTCGGATAAACTCATCTTT

D: .
J: TRDJ3
size: large
V: TRDV2
CDR3: CACDTVLGRQPWDTRQMFF
DNA: TGTGCCTGTGACACCGTCCTGGGGCGACAACCCTGGGACACCCGACAGATGTTTTTC

D: TRDD3
J: TRDJ1
size: .
V: TRDV2
CDR3: CACDALLGDTERYTDKLIF
DNA: TGTGCCTGTGACGCCCTACTGGGGGATACAGAGAGGTACACCGATAAACTCATCTTT

D: .
J: TRDJ1
size: large
V: TRDV2
CDR3: CACDTVGAYTDKLIF
DNA: TGTGCCTGTGACACCGTGGGGGCTTACACCGATAAACTCATCTTT

D: TRDD3
J: TRDJ1
size: large
V: TRDV2
CDR3: CACDAIGGMLRTDKLIF
DNA: TGTGCCTGTGACGCCATTGGGGGGATGCTCAGGACCGATAAACTCATCTTT